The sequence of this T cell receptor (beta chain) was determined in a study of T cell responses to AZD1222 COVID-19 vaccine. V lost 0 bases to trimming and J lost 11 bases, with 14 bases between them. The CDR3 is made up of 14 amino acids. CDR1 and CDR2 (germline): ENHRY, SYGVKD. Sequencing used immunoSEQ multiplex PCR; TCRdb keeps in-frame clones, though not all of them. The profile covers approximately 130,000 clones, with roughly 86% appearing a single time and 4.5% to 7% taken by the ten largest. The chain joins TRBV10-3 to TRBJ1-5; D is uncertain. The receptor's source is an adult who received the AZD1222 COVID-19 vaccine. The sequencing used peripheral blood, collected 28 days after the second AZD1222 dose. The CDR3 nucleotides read TGTGCCATCAGTGAGTCAGTACAGTCCGGGTCCCAGCATTTT. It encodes CAISESVQSGSQHF.